This T cell receptor beta chain is drawn from a study of cytomegalovirus exposure and HLA in healthy donors. Trimming removed 2 bases from V and 0 bases from J, with 4 bases in between. Germline assignment: CDR1 SGHVS and CDR2 FNYEAQ. The CDR3 is 14 residues long. Study-wide points: A later analysis showed that HLA-associated TCR beta chains had undergone more clonal expansion than equally common others. As confirmed in vitro, a few CMV-associated chains were specific for CMV antigens. The study found most TCR sequences rare, yet found some public TCRs in many donors.

Researchers ran the PCR with 60 Vbeta and 13 Jbeta primers. Clones were read by immunoSEQ multiplex PCR, and TCRdb kept only the in-frame ones, dropping some. Of some 52,000 clones listed, around 70% are singletons. Though nominally healthy at sampling, donors likely had unrecorded immune exposures. For this clone: Its cognate antigen is unknown.

This sequence was found in a man between 18 and 29 years old in good health and CMV-seronegative. The chain recombines TRBV7-6 with TRBJ2-2; D call uncertain. Sequenced input: PBMCs. The CDR3 DNA follows: TGTGCCAGCAGCTTATTCTCGAACACCGGGGAGCTGTTTTTT. This codes for CASSLFSNTGELFF.